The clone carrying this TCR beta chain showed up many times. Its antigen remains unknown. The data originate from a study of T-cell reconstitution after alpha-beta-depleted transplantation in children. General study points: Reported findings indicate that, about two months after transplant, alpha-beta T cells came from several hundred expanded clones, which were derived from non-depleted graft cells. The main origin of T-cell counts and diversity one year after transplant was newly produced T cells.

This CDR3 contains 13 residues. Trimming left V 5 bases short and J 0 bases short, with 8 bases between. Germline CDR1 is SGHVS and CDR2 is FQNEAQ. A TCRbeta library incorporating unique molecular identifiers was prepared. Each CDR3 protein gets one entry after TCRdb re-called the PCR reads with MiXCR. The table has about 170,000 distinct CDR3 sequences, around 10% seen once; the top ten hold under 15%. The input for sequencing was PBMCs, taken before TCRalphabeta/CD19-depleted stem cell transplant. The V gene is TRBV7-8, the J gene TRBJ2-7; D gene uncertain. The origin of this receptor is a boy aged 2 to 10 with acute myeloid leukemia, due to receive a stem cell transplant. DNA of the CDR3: TGTGCCAGCAGCCCGGACGGCTCCTACGAGCAGTACTTC. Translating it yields CASSPDGSYEQYF.